This T cell receptor (beta chain) was recorded in a study of blood T cell repertoires in COVID-19. Study as a whole: The samples span acute and convalescent COVID-19 from the United States, Italy and Spain. T cells, B-cell-depleted T cells, or PBMCs supplied cDNA or gDNA.

The V and J ends lost 5 bases and 3 bases respectively, with 14 bases between them. CDR3 length: 14 residues. Germline CDR1 reads MDHEN; CDR2 reads SYDVKM. Cohorts were determined from participant-reported clinical history. In the study's own analysis: How many nucleated cells were present was estimated from reference gene primer amplification. Assay: immunoSEQ multiplex PCR; the TCRdb copy retains only in-frame clones and omits some. That table is the source of V, J and clone size, and D and trimming were worked out from the DNA. Of more than 200,000 clones listed, around 90% were seen once; the top ten hold about 6%.

Specimen: PBMCs or T cells enriched from blood (not recorded which). The sequence was obtained from a woman aged 25 to 39 with acute COVID-19. The chain joins TRBV28 to TRBJ2-7; D remains unclear. CDR3 nucleotide sequence: TGTGCCAGCAGTCAAGGCAGACATATCTACGAGCAGTACTTC. It codes for CASSQGRHIYEQYF.